Listed below are T cell receptor beta chains from one sample, sequenced in a study of T-cell memory formation after mild COVID-19. TCRdb reanalysed the 5' RACE reads using MiXCR and keeps one entry per CDR3 protein. Of hundreds of thousands of distinct CDR3 sequences in the sample, approximately 15% were seen once. The specimen sequenced was PBMCs or a T cell subset sorted from them (not recorded which). All receptors come from a man aged 18 to 35 who had mild COVID-19 (a few samples of this study predate the infection). Cell type and time point are not known. Both conserved end residues are part of each CDR3.

j_call: TRBJ1-5
v_call: TRBV4-2
cdr3_aa: CASSQAHLNQPQHF

j_call: TRBJ1-2
v_call: TRBV7-2
cdr3_aa: CASSSNGGNYGYTF

j_call: TRBJ2-2
v_call: TRBV9
cdr3_aa: CASSVAANTGELFF

j_call: TRBJ1-1
v_call: TRBV18
cdr3_aa: CASSPETGARTEAFF

j_call: TRBJ1-5
v_call: TRBV7-2
cdr3_aa: CASSLALNSNQPQHF

j_call: TRBJ2-7
v_call: TRBV4-3
cdr3_aa: CASSQDHQRGAVLYEQYF

j_call: TRBJ2-3
v_call: TRBV6-2/TRBV6-3
cdr3_aa: CASSADRSQYF

j_call: TRBJ2-1
v_call: TRBV7-8
cdr3_aa: CASSRAPGLAYNEQFF

j_call: TRBJ2-7
v_call: TRBV5-1
cdr3_aa: CASSPLDISYEQYF

j_call: TRBJ1-4
v_call: TRBV7-2
cdr3_aa: CASSLSGGMIGKLFF

j_call: TRBJ2-1
v_call: TRBV4-1
cdr3_aa: CASSQDQLGNNEQFF

j_call: TRBJ1-1
v_call: TRBV5-1
cdr3_aa: CASSLDTEAFF

j_call: TRBJ1-4
v_call: TRBV4-3
cdr3_aa: CASSQVRTVNEKLFF

j_call: TRBJ2-5
v_call: TRBV7-2
cdr3_aa: CASTLGRDVGPQYF

j_call: TRBJ1-1
v_call: TRBV11-1
cdr3_aa: CASSLGPSLDTEAFF

j_call: TRBJ2-2
v_call: TRBV20-1
cdr3_aa: CSALDHNKPGELFF

j_call: TRBJ2-3
v_call: TRBV6-2/TRBV6-3
cdr3_aa: CASSAPGQGHLF

j_call: TRBJ1-1
v_call: TRBV11-2
cdr3_aa: CASSLNSRGEAFF

j_call: TRBJ2-1
v_call: TRBV4-1
cdr3_aa: CASSQEDRSYNEQFF

j_call: TRBJ2-3
v_call: TRBV7-7
cdr3_aa: CASSLYYEDTQYF

j_call: TRBJ2-1
v_call: TRBV28
cdr3_aa: CASSSPSTNNEQFF

j_call: TRBJ2-1
v_call: TRBV7-3
cdr3_aa: CASSLQGAEQFF

j_call: TRBJ2-2
v_call: TRBV28
cdr3_aa: CASSAQAGANTGELFF

j_call: TRBJ1-1
v_call: TRBV12-3/TRBV12-4
cdr3_aa: CASSSSGRPEAFF